This TCR beta chain was captured by sequencing in a study of response to subunit inactivated influenza vaccine. Whole-study findings and limits: Authors suggested each seasonal influenza vaccination recruits few new T cells.

This clonotype was seen more than once but under ten times. Its target is not known. TCRdb redid the calling of the RT-PCR reads with MiXCR, one entry per CDR3 protein. The data show approximately 230,000 distinct CDR3 sequences, roughly an eighth seen once. Trimming removed 4 bases at V and 0 bases at J, with 13 bases between. CDR1 SGDLS and CDR2 YYNGEE come from the germline V gene. The CDR3 is made up of 15 amino acids. Sequenced material: non-naive T cells sorted from PBMCs, taken 14 days before vaccination. This receptor was taken from a man aged 50-60 years who received an inactivated influenza vaccine. The chain couples TRBV9 to TRBJ1-2, with D perhaps matching TRBD1 (5 bases). The CDR3 DNA is TGTGCCAGCAGCCCGGCGGGGGGGTCTAACTATGGCTACACCTTC. It codes for CASSPAGGSNYGYTF.